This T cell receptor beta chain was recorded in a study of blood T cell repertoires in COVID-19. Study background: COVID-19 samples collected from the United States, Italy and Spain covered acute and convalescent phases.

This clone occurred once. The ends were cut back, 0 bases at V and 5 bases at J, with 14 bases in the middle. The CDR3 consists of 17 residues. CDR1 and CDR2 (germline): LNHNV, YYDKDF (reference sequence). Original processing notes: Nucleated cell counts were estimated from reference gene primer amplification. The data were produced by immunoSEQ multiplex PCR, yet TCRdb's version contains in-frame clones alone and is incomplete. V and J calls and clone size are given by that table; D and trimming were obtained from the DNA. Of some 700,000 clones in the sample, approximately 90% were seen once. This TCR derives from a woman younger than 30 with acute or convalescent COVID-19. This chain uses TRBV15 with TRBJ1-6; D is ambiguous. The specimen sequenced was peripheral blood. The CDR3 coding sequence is TGTGCCACCAGCAGAGAATTGAGGGCCAGAAATAATTCACCCCTCCACTTT. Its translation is CATSRELRARNNSPLHF.